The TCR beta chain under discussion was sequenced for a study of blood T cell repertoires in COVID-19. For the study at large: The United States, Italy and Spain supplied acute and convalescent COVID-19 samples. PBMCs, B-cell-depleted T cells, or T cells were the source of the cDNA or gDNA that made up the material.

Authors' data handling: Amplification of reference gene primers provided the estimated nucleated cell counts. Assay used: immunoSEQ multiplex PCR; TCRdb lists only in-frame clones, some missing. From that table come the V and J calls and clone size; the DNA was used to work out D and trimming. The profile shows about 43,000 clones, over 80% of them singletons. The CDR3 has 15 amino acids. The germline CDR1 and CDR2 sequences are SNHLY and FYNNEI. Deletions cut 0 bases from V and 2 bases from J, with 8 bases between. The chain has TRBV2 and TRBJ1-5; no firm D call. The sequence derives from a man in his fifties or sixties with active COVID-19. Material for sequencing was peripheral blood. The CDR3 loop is CASSEAGGRNQPQHF. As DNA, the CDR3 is TGTGCCAGCAGTGAAGCGGGAGGGCGCAATCAGCCCCAGCATTTT.